This T cell receptor (beta chain) was observed in a study of shared clonotypes between healthy human individuals. Whole-study results and caveats: Compared with clonotypes that all four donors shared, non-shared clonotypes had lower generation probabilities.

Assay used: immunoSEQ multiplex PCR; TCRdb lists only in-frame clones, some missing. The table shows under 600,000 clones, with roughly 98% occurring only once. Turning to this clone: The antigen remains undetermined.

The CDR3 is 18 amino acids. Unmatched junction bases numbered 14, after V lost 3 bases and J lost 4 bases. Germline V gives CDR1 MNHEY, CDR2 SMNVEV (reference sequence). CD8 cells regarded as naive lacked CD45RO, were positively chosen for CCR7, and omitted terminally differentiated effector memory CD45RA+ cells. This TCR came from a man aged 25-45 years in good health. The chain recombines TRBV27 with TRBJ2-3, with 9 bases fitting TRBD2. The source material was naive CD8+ T cells sorted from blood. The CDR3: CASSFPAPVAGVADTQYF. The DNA for the CDR3 is TGTGCCAGCAGTTTCCCCGCCCCAGTAGCGGGAGTAGCAGATACGCAGTATTTT.